Sequencing of this T cell receptor beta chain was carried out in a study of cytomegalovirus exposure and HLA in healthy donors. This clone was seen only once. The CDR3 runs to 15 residues. The junction had 5 bases not matched to a gene; V was cut back by 4 bases and J by 1 base. The germline gives CDR1 SGHKS, CDR2 YYEKEE (reference sequence). Amplification used 60 Vbeta primers and 13 Jbeta primers. Profiling relied on immunoSEQ multiplex PCR, and the TCRdb table lists in-frame clones only, not all of them. The table includes about 160,000 clones, less than 90% detected once. Sequenced material: PBMCs. The receptor comes from a young man in good health and CMV-seronegative. V gene TRBV5-5 combines with J gene TRBJ1-2; 9 bases line up with TRBD1. The CDR3 nucleotides are TGTGCCAGCAGCCTGGACAGGGGCCTTAACTATGGCTACACCTTC. This sequence encodes CASSLDRGLNYGYTF.